This TCR beta chain was identified in a study of T cell changes during pregnancy in multiple sclerosis. Produced via immunoSEQ multiplex PCR; TCRdb's table is partial and in-frame only. The sample shows 45,000 to 55,000 clones, more than 85% of them seen only once. V lost 4 bases and J lost 6; bases outside the gene matches: 18. Germline V gene lookup returns CDR1 SGHRS and CDR2 YFSETQ. The CDR3 contains 19 residues. The V and J genes are TRBV5-1 and TRBJ2-1, with 11 bases identical to TRBD2. This sequence originates from a female donor with multiple sclerosis, enrolled in a pregnancy study. The source was peripheral blood, collected in the third trimester of pregnancy. DNA for the CDR3: TGCGCCAGCAGCGTATCTAGCGGGAGGTCCCCCACCCCAACCAATGAGCAGTTCTTC. This encodes CASSVSSGRSPTPTNEQFF.